Listed below are T cell receptor beta chains from one sample, sequenced in a study of T-cell reconstitution after alpha-beta-depleted transplantation in children. A single record per CDR3 protein comes from TCRdb applying MiXCR to the PCR reads. The sample has hundreds of thousands of distinct CDR3 sequences, about an eighth seen once. The starting material was PBMCs, obtained before TCRalphabeta/CD19-depleted stem cell transplant. All receptors come from a girl aged 2 to 10 with congenital amegakaryocytic thrombocytopenia, due to receive a stem cell transplant. Both conserved end residues are part of each CDR3.

>TRBV20-1|15|TRBJ2-1
CSARALAVPRGEQFF
>TRBV6-1|16|TRBJ2-1
CASRSSGTSVYNEQFF
>TRBV14|17|TRBJ2-1
CASSQDPPTSSYNEQFF
>TRBV10-3|14|TRBJ2-5
CAISESDGEETQYF
>TRBV29-1|15|TRBJ1-5
CSAIEGSGSNQPQHF
>TRBV29-1|13|TRBJ2-1
CSTRGAGGNEQFF
>TRBV4-1|17|TRBJ2-5
CASSQVFPGYRQETQYF
>TRBV12-3/TRBV12-4|13|TRBJ2-7
CASSTSKGGEQYF
>TRBV7-9|14|TRBJ1-6
CASSFKGTHSPLHF
>TRBV20-1|14|TRBJ2-5
CSARQDHKQETQYF
>TRBV20-1|11|TRBJ1-2
CSAFRGLGYTF
>TRBV4-1|15|TRBJ1-4
CASSQVGTPNEKLFF
>TRBV20-1|13|TRBJ2-1
CSARLAGDNEQFF
>TRBV5-1|18|TRBJ2-1
CASSPAGLAGGFINEQFF
>TRBV12-3/TRBV12-4|13|TRBJ2-5
CASSFGGLETQYF
>TRBV2|14|TRBJ2-1
CASSARQGSVEQFF
>TRBV5-5|15|TRBJ1-3
CASSLAGDSGNTIYF
>TRBV29-1|14|TRBJ2-5
CSVDVTKTIQTQYF
>TRBV5-4|14|TRBJ2-1
CASSLYLGANEQFF
>TRBV5-1|16|TRBJ2-1
CASSSLPPGAYNEQFF
>TRBV27|16|TRBJ2-1
CASSLSSGVGYNEQFF
>TRBV5-1|16|TRBJ2-1
CASSLVGTSWVNEHFF
>TRBV18|16|TRBJ2-3
CASSANPGQSTDTQYF
>TRBV9|19|TRBJ2-1
CASCERAQWLADSYNEQFF
>TRBV5-8|15|TRBJ1-3
CASSSTGTLGNTIYF
>TRBV5-1|12|TRBJ2-3
CASIGGTDTQYF
>TRBV15|13|TRBJ2-1
CATSRDEVDEQFF
>TRBV12-3/TRBV12-4|14|TRBJ2-7
CASSQGGGFYEQYF
>TRBV5-5|17|TRBJ2-1
CASSSTPGLAGGNEQFF
>TRBV20-1|18|TRBJ2-1
CSARVAGSHFHLYNEQFF
>TRBV9|14|TRBJ2-1
CASSGGQGYNEQFF
>TRBV7-2|14|TRBJ2-1
CASSPFSGDNEQFF
>TRBV20-1|16|TRBJ2-1
CSAPEGLAGSYNEQFF
>TRBV29-1|14|TRBJ2-7
CSVVGDFLDYEQYF
>TRBV10-3|12|TRBJ2-7
CAISVIGSEQYF
>TRBV6-1|15|TRBJ2-3
CASRAGLAGDLTQYF
>TRBV19|15|TRBJ2-1
CASSIGGGSYNEQFF
>TRBV12-3/TRBV12-4|16|TRBJ1-6
CASWYLEPMYNSPLHF
>TRBV20-1|13|TRBJ2-1
CSARYEGRGEQFF
>TRBV5-1|14|TRBJ2-5
CASSSLDRVETQYF
>TRBV10-3|14|-
CAISSGTEGYTQHF